The clone carrying this T cell receptor beta chain appeared a few times. This sample is part of a study of T cell changes during pregnancy in multiple sclerosis. The repertoire was sequenced with immunoSEQ multiplex PCR; TCRdb's copy has only in-frame clones and lacks some. Seen here are about 20,000 clones, roughly 89% observed once, and the top ten hold under 6%. The germline V gene encodes CDR1 SGHNT and CDR2 YYREEE (reference sequence). Trimming at V came to 0 bases and at J to 0 bases, leaving 3 bases not matched to a gene. The CDR3 is made up of 15 amino acids. The sample consisted of CD8+ T cells from peripheral blood mononuclear cells, taken in the second trimester of pregnancy. The chain combines TRBV5-4 with TRBJ2-7, with 7 positions matching TRBD2. This TCR was recovered from a female donor in good health, enrolled as a control in a pregnancy study. The CDR3 is CASSLVGEGSYEQYF. CDR3 in DNA: TGTGCCAGCAGCTTGGTGGGGGAGGGCTCCTACGAGCAGTACTTC.